These T cell receptor beta chains were read from a single sample in a study of tumor and adjacent non-tumor tissue in lung cancer. TCRdb called the multiplex PCR reads again in MiXCR, with one record for every CDR3 protein. This sample has more than 120,000 distinct CDR3 sequences, with approximately 66% found just once. Material: lung tumor tissue. These receptors were collected from a man aged 55-75 years with small cell lung cancer. CDR3s include the opening cysteine and the closing phenylalanine or tryptophan.

j_call	cdr3_length	v_call	cdr3_aa
TRBJ2-6	18	TRBV5-1	CASSLVLQIYSGANVLTF
TRBJ2-2	15	TRBV12-3/TRBV12-4	CASSRRQGEAGELFF
TRBJ1-6	15	TRBV18	CASSPGTGINSPLHF
TRBJ2-3	17	TRBV6-5	CASSRSLPAGGADTQYF
TRBJ1-2	14	TRBV9	CAGSVGGLSYGCTF
TRBJ2-3	12	TRBV10-1	CASPPNSDTQYF
TRBJ2-1	15	TRBV11-2	CAKSPGAGTYNEQFF
TRBJ1-4	14	TRBV11-2	CASSLARGLEKLFF
TRBJ2-7	13	TRBV11-3	CATQTGVGNEQYF
TRBJ2-1	15	TRBV2	CASNDSGRESDEQFF
TRBJ2-1	14	TRBV12-3/TRBV12-4	CASRWTRGSNEQFF
TRBJ2-3	17	TRBV5-5	CASSLSTTSGSGDTQYF
TRBJ2-7	15	TRBV11-2	CTSTLAGTGDYEQYF
TRBJ1-2	15	TRBV4-1	CASSPGGQGACGYTF
TRBJ2-2	15	TRBV11-2	CASSLLAAMAGELFF
.	15	TRBV6-5	CASSPTVNSNQPQYF
TRBJ2-1	15	TRBV5-1	CASSVASPSYNEQFF
TRBJ1-6	14	TRBV28	CASSLGSLGPPLHF
TRBJ2-1	14	TRBV20-1	CSARDCTHYNEQFF
TRBJ2-6	19	TRBV11-3	CASSLAGTGGSSGAKVLTF
TRBJ2-1	15	TRBV20-1	CSVSTRARLYNEQFF
TRBJ2-1	15	TRBV30	CAWSVSSGFNNEQFF
TRBJ2-7	14	TRBV4-1	CASSPAEGSYEQYF
TRBJ2-5	13	TRBV10-2	CASSGLAEETQYF
TRBJ2-1	15	TRBV7-9	CASSSFSGPYNEQFF
TRBJ2-3	14	TRBV10-3	CAISEHRELDTQYF